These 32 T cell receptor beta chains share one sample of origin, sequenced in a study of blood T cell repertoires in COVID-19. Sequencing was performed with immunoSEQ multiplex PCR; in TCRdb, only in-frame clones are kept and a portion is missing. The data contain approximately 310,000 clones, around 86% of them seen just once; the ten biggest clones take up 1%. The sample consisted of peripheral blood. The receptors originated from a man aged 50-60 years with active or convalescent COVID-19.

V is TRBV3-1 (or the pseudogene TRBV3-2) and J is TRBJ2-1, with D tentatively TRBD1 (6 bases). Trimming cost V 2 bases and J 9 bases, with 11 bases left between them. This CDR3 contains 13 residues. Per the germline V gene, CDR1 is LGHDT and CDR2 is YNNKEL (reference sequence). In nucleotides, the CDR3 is TGTGCCAGCAGCCAATTCCAGGGGAGTGAGCAGTTCTTC. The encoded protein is CASSQFQGSEQFF.

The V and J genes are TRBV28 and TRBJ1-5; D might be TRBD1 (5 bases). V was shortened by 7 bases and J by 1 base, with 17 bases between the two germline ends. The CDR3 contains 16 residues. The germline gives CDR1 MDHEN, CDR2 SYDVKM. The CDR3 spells CASTSLRARSNQPQHF. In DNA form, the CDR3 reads TGTGCCAGCACCTCCCTCAGGGCGAGGAGCAATCAGCCCCAGCATTTT.

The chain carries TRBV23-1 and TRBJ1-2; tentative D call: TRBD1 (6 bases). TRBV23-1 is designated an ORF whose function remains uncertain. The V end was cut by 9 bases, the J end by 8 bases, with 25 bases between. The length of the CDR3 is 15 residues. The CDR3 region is CARRVQGHERGGYTF. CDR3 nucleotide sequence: TGCGCCAGGAGAGTACAGGGTCACGAGCGGGGAGGCTACACCTTC.

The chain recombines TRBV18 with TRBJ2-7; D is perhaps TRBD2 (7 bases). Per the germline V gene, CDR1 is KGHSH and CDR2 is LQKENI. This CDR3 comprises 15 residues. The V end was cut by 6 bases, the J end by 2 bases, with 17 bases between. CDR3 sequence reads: CASSGSSGTTYEQYF. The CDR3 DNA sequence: TGTGCCAGCTCGGGTTCCAGCGGGACAACCTACGAGCAGTACTTC.

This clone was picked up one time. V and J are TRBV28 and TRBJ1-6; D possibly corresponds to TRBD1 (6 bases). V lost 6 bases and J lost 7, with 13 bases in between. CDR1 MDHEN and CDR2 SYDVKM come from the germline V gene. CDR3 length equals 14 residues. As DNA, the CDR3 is TGTGCCAGCAGGCCCGGACAGAACAATTCACCCCTCCACTTT. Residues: CASRPGQNNSPLHF.

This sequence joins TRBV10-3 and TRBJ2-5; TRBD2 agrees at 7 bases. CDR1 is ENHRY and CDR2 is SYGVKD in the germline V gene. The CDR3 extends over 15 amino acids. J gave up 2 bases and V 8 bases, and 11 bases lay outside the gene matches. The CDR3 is CAIGLSAGTQETQYF. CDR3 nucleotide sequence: TGTGCCATCGGCTTATCAGCGGGGACTCAAGAGACCCAGTACTTC.

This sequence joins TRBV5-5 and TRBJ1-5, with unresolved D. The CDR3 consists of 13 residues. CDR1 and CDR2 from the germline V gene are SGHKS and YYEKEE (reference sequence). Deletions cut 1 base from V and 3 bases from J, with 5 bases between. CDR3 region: CASSLSVNQPQHF. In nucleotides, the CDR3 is TGTGCCAGCAGCTTGTCAGTCAATCAGCCCCAGCATTTT.

The CDR3 region is CASHTDDHGYTF. CDR3 nucleotides: TGTGCCAGCCATACAGACGACCATGGCTACACCTTC. J is TRBJ1-2 and V is TRBV2; D unclear. V gave up 8 bases and J gave up 6 bases, with 13 bases separating them. Germline V gene sequence: CDR1 SNHLY, CDR2 FYNNEI. The CDR3 is 12 amino acids.

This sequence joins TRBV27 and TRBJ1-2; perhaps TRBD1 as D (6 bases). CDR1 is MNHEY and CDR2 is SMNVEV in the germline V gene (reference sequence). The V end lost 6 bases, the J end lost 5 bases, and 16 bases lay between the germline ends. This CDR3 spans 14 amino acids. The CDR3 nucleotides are TGTGCCAGCAGCGCATCTCGGGGGGCTTATGGCTACACCTTC. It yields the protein CASSASRGAYGYTF.

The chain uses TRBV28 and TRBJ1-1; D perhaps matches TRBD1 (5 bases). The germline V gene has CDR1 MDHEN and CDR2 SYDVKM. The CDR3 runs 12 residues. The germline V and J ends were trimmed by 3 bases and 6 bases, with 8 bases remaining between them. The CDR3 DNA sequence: TGTGCCAGCAGTTTGGGGGGGGCTGAAGCTTTCTTT. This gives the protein CASSLGGAEAFF.

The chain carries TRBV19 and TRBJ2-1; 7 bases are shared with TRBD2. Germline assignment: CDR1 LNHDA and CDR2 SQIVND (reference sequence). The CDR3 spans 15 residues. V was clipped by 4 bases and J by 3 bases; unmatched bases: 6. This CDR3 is CASSRETSSYNEQFF. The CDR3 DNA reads TGTGCCAGTAGTAGGGAGACTAGCAGCTACAATGAGCAGTTCTTC.

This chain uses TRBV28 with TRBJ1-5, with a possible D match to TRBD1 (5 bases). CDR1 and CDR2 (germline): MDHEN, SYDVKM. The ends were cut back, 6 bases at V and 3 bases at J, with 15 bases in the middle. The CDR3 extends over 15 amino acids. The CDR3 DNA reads TGTGCCAGCAGGTCTTCGACAGCCCCCAATCAGCCCCAGCATTTT. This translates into CASRSSTAPNQPQHF.

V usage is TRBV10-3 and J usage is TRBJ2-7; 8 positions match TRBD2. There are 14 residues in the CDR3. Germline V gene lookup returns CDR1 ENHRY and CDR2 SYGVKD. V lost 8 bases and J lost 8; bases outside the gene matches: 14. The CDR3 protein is CAIDEKRGTDQQYF. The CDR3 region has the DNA TGTGCCATCGACGAGAAGCGGGGGACGGACCAGCAGTACTTC.

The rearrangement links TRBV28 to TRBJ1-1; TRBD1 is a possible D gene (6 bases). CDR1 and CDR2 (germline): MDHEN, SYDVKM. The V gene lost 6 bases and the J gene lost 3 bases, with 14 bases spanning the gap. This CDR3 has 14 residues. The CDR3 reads CASSPSPGDTEAFF. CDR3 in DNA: TGTGCCAGCAGCCCATCTCCAGGGGACACTGAAGCTTTCTTT.

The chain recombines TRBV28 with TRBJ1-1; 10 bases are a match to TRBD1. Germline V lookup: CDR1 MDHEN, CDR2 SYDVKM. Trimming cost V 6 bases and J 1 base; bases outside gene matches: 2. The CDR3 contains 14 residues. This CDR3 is CASRWTGGNTEAFF. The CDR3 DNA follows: TGTGCCAGCAGATGGACAGGGGGGAACACTGAAGCTTTCTTT.

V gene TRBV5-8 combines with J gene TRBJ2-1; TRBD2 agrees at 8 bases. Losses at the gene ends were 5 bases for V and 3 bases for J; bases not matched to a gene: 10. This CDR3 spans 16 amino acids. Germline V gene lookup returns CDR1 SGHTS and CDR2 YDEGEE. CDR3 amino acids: CASSGEGTRNYNEQFF. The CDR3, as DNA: TGTGCCAGCAGTGGGGAAGGGACTAGAAACTACAATGAGCAGTTCTTC.

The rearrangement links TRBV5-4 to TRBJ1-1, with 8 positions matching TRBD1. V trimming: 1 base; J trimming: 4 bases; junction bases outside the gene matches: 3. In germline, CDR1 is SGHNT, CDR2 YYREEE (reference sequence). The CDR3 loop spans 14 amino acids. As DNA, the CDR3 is TGTGCCAGCAGCTTGAAACAGGGGGTCACTGAAGCTTTCTTT. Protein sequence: CASSLKQGVTEAFF.

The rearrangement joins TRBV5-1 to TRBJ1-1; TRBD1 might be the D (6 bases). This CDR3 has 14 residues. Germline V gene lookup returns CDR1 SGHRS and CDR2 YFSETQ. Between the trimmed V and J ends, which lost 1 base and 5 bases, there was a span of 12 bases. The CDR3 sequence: CASSLQGLSTEAFF. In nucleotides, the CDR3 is TGCGCCAGCAGCTTGCAGGGGCTGAGTACTGAAGCTTTCTTT.

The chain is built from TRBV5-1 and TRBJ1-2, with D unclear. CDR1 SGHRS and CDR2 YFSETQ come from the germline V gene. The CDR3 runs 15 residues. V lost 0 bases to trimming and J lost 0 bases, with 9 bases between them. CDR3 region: CASSLGVGANYGYTF. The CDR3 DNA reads TGCGCCAGCAGCTTGGGGGTGGGAGCTAACTATGGCTACACCTTC.

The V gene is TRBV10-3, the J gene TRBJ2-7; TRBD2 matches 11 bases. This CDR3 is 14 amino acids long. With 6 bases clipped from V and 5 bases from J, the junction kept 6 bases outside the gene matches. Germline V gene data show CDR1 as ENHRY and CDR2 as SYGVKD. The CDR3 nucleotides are TGTGCCATCAGCCCTAGCGGGAGGACCCACGAGCAGTACTTC. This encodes CAISPSGRTHEQYF.

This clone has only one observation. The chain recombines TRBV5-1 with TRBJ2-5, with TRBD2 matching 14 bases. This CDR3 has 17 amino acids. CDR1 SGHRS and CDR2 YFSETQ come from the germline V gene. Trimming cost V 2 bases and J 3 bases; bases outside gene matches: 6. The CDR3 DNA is TGCGCCAGCAGCTTACCCGGGACTAGCGGGAGTAAAGAGACCCAGTACTTC. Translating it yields CASSLPGTSGSKETQYF.

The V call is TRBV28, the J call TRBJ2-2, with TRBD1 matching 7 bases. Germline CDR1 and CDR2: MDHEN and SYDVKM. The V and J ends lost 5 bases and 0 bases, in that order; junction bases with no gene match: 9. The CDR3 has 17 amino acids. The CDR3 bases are TGTGCCAGCAGTCTACTGGGGACAGCCGCGAACACCGGGGAGCTGTTTTTT. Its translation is CASSLLGTAANTGELFF.

CDR3 sequence: CASSIGEKGVGYTF. The CDR3 DNA reads TGTGCCAGTAGTATAGGAGAAAAAGGGGTCGGCTACACCTTC. The chain couples TRBV19 to TRBJ1-2, with D perhaps TRBD1 (5 bases). The CDR3 is 14 residues long. Germline-derived CDR1 and CDR2 are LNHDA and SQIVND (reference sequence). V lost 1 base and J 8 bases, leaving 14 bases between the germline ends.

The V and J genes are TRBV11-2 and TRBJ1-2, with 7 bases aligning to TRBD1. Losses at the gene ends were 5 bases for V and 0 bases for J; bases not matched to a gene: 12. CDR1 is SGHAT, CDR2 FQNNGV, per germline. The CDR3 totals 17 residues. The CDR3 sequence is CASSPEGQPRANYGYTF. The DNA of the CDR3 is TGTGCCAGCAGCCCAGAGGGACAGCCAAGGGCTAACTATGGCTACACCTTC.

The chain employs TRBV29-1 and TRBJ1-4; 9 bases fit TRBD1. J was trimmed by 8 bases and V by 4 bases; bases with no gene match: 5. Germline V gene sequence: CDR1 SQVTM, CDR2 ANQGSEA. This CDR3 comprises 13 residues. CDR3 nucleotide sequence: TGCAGCGTTGGGGGACAGGGATCAGAAAAACTGTTTTTT. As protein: CSVGGQGSEKLFF.

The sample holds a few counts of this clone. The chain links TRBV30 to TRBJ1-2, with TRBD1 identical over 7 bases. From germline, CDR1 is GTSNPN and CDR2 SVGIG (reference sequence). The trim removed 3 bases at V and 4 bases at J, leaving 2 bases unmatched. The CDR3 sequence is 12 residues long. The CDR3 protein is CAWSRGSYGYTF. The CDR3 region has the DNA TGTGCCTGGAGCAGGGGGAGCTATGGCTACACCTTC.

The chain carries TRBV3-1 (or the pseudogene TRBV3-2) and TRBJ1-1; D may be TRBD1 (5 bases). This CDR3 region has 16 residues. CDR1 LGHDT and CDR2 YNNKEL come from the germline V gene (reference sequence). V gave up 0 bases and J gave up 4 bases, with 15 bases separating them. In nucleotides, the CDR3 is TGTGCCAGCAGCCAAGATGAGCGGGGGATAGTCACTGAAGCTTTCTTT. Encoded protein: CASSQDERGIVTEAFF.

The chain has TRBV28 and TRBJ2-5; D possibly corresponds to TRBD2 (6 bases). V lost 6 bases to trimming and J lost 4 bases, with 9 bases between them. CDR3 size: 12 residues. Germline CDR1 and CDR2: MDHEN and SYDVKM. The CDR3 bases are TGTGCCAGCAGAGTCGGGAGAGAGACCCAGTACTTC. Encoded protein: CASRVGRETQYF.

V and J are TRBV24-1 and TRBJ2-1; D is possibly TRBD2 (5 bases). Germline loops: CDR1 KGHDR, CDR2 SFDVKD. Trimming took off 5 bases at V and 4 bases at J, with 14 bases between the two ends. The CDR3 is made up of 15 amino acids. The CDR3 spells CATSGNQDWYNEQFF. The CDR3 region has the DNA TGTGCCACCAGTGGGAATCAGGACTGGTACAATGAGCAGTTCTTC.

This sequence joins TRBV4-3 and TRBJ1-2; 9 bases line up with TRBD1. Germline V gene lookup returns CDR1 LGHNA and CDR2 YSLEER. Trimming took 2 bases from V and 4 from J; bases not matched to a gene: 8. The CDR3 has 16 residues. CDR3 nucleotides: TGCGCCAGCAGCCAAATACAGGGGGCGGTTTCCTATGGCTACACCTTC. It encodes CASSQIQGAVSYGYTF.

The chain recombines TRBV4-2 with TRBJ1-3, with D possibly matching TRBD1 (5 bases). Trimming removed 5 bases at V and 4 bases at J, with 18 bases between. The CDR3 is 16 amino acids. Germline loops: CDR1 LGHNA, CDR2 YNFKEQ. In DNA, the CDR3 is TGTGCCAGCAGCTCGAAGGGACTCGGGGGAGGAAACACCATATATTTT. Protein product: CASSSKGLGGGNTIYF.

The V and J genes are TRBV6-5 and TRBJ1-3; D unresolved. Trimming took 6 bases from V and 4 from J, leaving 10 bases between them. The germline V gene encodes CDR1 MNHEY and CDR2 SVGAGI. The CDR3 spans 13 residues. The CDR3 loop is CASRTPGGNTIYF. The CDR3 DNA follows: TGTGCCAGCAGGACCCCGGGGGGAAACACCATATATTTT.